The sample holds a few counts of the clone carrying this T cell receptor beta chain. The data are from a study of early T cells in non-severe SARS-CoV-2 infection. Background on the study: Chains were not paired, and sequencing was done on bulk RNA from unsorted whole blood.

This CDR3 has 15 amino acids. Per germline, CDR1 SGDLS and CDR2 YYNGEE. V lost 1 base and J lost 0, with 7 bases in between. Attachment of unique molecular identifiers was made to individual cDNA molecules. TCRdb re-called the 5' RACE reads through MiXCR, storing one row per CDR3 protein. This table has 70,000 to 90,000 distinct CDR3 sequences, 15% to 18% appearing once. The receptor comes from an adult who was a healthcare worker with PCR-confirmed SARS-CoV-2 infection or an uninfected control (not recorded which). The sequencing input was whole blood. J is TRBJ2-2 and V is TRBV9; possibly TRBD1 for D (6 bases). In DNA form, the CDR3 reads TGTGCCAGCAGCGTACAGGGGCCGAACACCGGGGAGCTGTTTTTT. This gives the protein CASSVQGPNTGELFF.